This T cell receptor beta chain was recorded in a study of T cell responses to AZD1222 COVID-19 vaccine. On this clone: The antigen is undetermined. Germline is not matched at one junction end, which may reflect a read error.

Sequencing used immunoSEQ multiplex PCR; TCRdb keeps in-frame clones, though not all of them. The data contain 130,000 to 150,000 clones, around 90% of them singletons. In germline, CDR1 is MDHEN, CDR2 SYDVKM. This CDR3 spans 16 amino acids. Whole-study results and caveats: Donors skewed white British and female; clonal diversity was possibly underestimated. The study found vaccine-associated CD4 TCRs spanning spike, dominant at 160-218 and 743-854. Spike-specific TCR breadth and depth rose after two AZD1222 doses. Every sample of the repertoires postdated the peak T cell response.

This clonotype was sampled from an adult who received the MenACWY meningococcal vaccine as a control. The V gene is TRBV28, the J gene TRBJ1-5; D may be TRBD1 (6 bases). The specimen was peripheral blood, collected 28 days after the second dose of the MenACWY control vaccine. The CDR3 here is CASSLTGTYGNQPQHF. The CDR3 DNA sequence: TGTGCCAGCAGTCTCACCGGGACATACGGCAACCAGCCCCAGCATTTT.